The 3 T cell receptor beta chains given below trace back to one sample, sequenced in a study of blood T cell repertoires in COVID-19. Clones were sequenced by immunoSEQ multiplex PCR, and TCRdb holds only the in-frame ones, with some missing. The sample comprises hundreds of thousands of clones, approximately 82% of which are singletons, and 1.5% to 2% rests with the top ten. Sequenced: peripheral blood. These receptors all stem from a woman of 80 years or more with acute or convalescent COVID-19.

The chain employs TRBV20-1 and TRBJ1-2; D uncertain. In germline, CDR1 is DFQATT, CDR2 SNEGSKA (reference sequence). There are 11 residues in the CDR3. V shed 4 bases and J shed 10 bases, with 13 bases lying between them. This CDR3 reads CSATAGRNYTF. In DNA, the CDR3 is TGCAGTGCTACCGCCGGGAGGAACTACACCTTC.

The V and J genes are TRBV4-1 and TRBJ2-1; perhaps TRBD1 as D (6 bases). V was pared by 5 bases and J by 6 bases, with 20 bases between. Germline CDR1 and CDR2: MGHRA and YSYEKL. The length of the CDR3 is 16 residues. CDR3 in DNA: TGCGCCAGCAGCGCAGGACCTATCTACAGGGTCAATGAGCAGTTCTTC. Residues: CASSAGPIYRVNEQFF.

This clone was counted only a few times. The chain has TRBV28 and TRBJ1-5; D is uncertain. The CDR3 is 15 residues long. The germline CDR1 and CDR2 sequences are MDHEN and SYDVKM. Trimming took 8 bases from V and 0 from J, leaving 14 bases between them. CDR3 in amino acids: CASAGGRYSNQPQHF. The CDR3 bases are TGTGCCAGCGCCGGAGGCAGATATAGCAATCAGCCCCAGCATTTT. The full variable domain, its missing parts supplied by reference TRBV28 and TRBJ1-5, is DVKVTQSSRYLVKRTGEKVFLECVQDMDHENMFWYRQDPGLGLRLIYFSYDVKMKEKGDIPEGYSVSREKKERFSLILESASTNQTSMYLCASAGGRYSNQPQHFGDGTRLSIL.